The 2 T cell receptor beta chains listed next were all sequenced from one sample in a study of glioma-infiltrating T cells after dendritic cell vaccination. Profiled with immunoSEQ multiplex PCR; TCRdb holds only in-frame clones, not every one. The repertoire holds around 97,000 clones, with roughly 79% as singletons. This material consisted of blood, taken before dendritic cell vaccination. The source of these receptors is a human donor with glioblastoma.

This chain joins TRBV4-2 and TRBJ1-1; possibly TRBD1 for D (5 bases). The germline V gene has CDR1 LGHNA and CDR2 YNFKEQ. V was cut by 4 bases and J by 0 bases, with 12 bases left in between. This CDR3 has 15 amino acids. The DNA for the CDR3 is TGTGCCAGCAGCCCCCGGGGGGGACTGAACACTGAAGCTTTCTTT. The encoded protein is CASSPRGGLNTEAFF.

This clone was counted only a few times. The junction departs from germline at one end; a sequencing error may be responsible. J is TRBJ1-2 and V is TRBV5-1; 7 bases align to TRBD1. The CDR3 contains 14 residues. Germline lookup yields CDR1 SGHRS and CDR2 YFSETQ. For the CDR3, the DNA is TGTGCCAGCAGCCCCGGGACAGTTAACTATGGCTACACCTTC. As protein: CASSPGTVNYGYTF.